This entry features one TCR beta chain sequence. This receptor's antigen is unknown. Within one base of it there is no much larger clone, and no base qualities were kept. The sample's treatment or condition label, decoded: allogeneic hematopoietic cell transplantation with graft depleted of TCRalphabeta T cells and CD19 B cells. The children who served as transplant recipients had been given grafts of TCRalphabeta/CD19-depleted allogeneic hematopoietic cells. This sample was included in a study of T-cell reconstitution after alpha-beta-depleted transplantation in children (dated by TCRdb to the mid-2010s). The study in broad terms: T-cell immune reconstitution after TCRalphabeta/CD19-depleted allogeneic hematopoietic cell transplantation in children was quantitatively tracked in the study by means of TCR repertoire profiling. General conclusions and limits of the study: The apparently early alphabetaT-cell count recovery about two months after transplant was reportedly dependent on only several hundred rapidly expanded clones derived from non-depleted graft cells. In some patients, the high TCRbeta diversity seen at day 60 was put down to recipient T cells and intrathymic progenitors that had survived conditioning. The frequencies of hyperexpanded clones fell over the following months, and after one year, T-cell counts and TCRbeta diversity were mostly attributed to newly produced T cells.

Measured from the cysteine to the phenylalanine, the CDR3 is 12 residues long. Only the CDR3 region is kept as DNA, spanning 36 bases read in frame from base 1. CDR1 and CDR2, per the germline V gene, are SQVTM and ANQGSEA. The V end gives up 6 bases and the J end 7 bases, leaving 8 bases in the junction not matched to a gene. Libraries were made using PCR. Sequencing was carried out with an Illumina HiSeq 2500. Molecular barcoding was employed in the preparation of TCR libraries, with unique molecular identifiers being used to normalize TCRbeta repertoire quantification. TCRdb ran its own pipeline on the public reads, namely fastp trimming at Q25 and MiXCR clone calling, and kept in-frame beta chains. Each entry merges the rows of one CDR3 protein and shows their most common DNA and genes. Within this sample are about 980,000 distinct CDR3 sequences, with roughly 29% of them counted one time only. About 28% of the sample is taken by the ten largest.

The receptor was isolated from a boy less than two years old who had a stem cell transplant for SCID, so the T cells may come from the graft donor. The chain joins TRBV29-1 to TRBJ1-2, with 7 middle bases fitting TRBD1. Sequenced material: PBMCs, mostly from graft donor cells, taken 360 days after TCRalphabeta/CD19-depleted stem cell transplant. The DNA sequence is as follows: TGCAGCGTATTTAGGGGGCGGAGTGGCTACACCTTC. It is translated as CSVFRGRSGYTF.